Following are 29 T cell receptor beta chains from one sample sequenced in a study of T cell responses to AZD1222 COVID-19 vaccine. Repertoires were generated with immunoSEQ multiplex PCR, while TCRdb's copy carries only in-frame clones and drops some. The data show roughly 150,000 clones, with around 88% seen just once and around 3% held by the top ten. The input for sequencing was peripheral blood, taken on day 0 of AZD1222 vaccination. Receptors originate from an adult in good health.

The V and J genes are TRBV5-5 and TRBJ2-3, with 9 bases fitting TRBD2. Per germline, CDR1 SGHKS and CDR2 YYEKEE (reference sequence). There are 17 residues in the CDR3. V dropped 0 bases and J dropped 7; count of bases not matched to a gene: 12. The CDR3 loop is CASSLDPSGAMGNTQYF. The CDR3 DNA reads TGTGCCAGCAGCTTGGACCCTAGCGGGGCCATGGGAAATACGCAGTATTTT.

The chain is built from TRBV6-6 and TRBJ2-7, with 7 bases lining up with TRBD2. Germline loops: CDR1 MNHNY, CDR2 SVGAGI (reference sequence). This CDR3 has 15 residues. With V trimmed by 3 bases and J by 3 bases, 8 bases remained unmatched. The CDR3 nucleotides read TGTGCCAGCAGTTATCCCAGTGGCGGGAGCTACGAGCAGTACTTC. It specifies CASSYPSGGSYEQYF.

This clone has only a few counts. This chain uses TRBV5-4 with TRBJ2-1, with 9 bases fitting TRBD2. The CDR3 totals 16 residues. In germline, CDR1 is SGHNT, CDR2 YYREEE (reference sequence). The J segment lost 4 bases and the V segment lost 0 bases, leaving 5 bases of the junction unmatched. CDR3 sequence (DNA): TGTGCCAGCAGCTTGGGGGGACTAGCAGGATACAATGAGCAGTTCTTC. Amino acid sequence: CASSLGGLAGYNEQFF.

This chain uses TRBV18 with TRBJ2-5, with TRBD1 identical over 7 bases. The CDR3 length is 14 residues. Trimming at V came to 2 bases and at J to 4 bases, leaving 4 bases not matched to a gene. The germline V gene has CDR1 KGHSH and CDR2 LQKENI. CDR3 nucleotides: TGTGCCAGCTCACCATCGAACAGGGGAGAGACCCAGTACTTC. It specifies CASSPSNRGETQYF.

The V call is TRBV7-6, the J call TRBJ2-1; 8 nucleotides match TRBD2. The CDR3 has 16 amino acids. Germline loops: CDR1 SGHVS, CDR2 FNYEAQ. V was clipped by 4 bases and J by 3 bases; unmatched bases: 8. The CDR3, as DNA: TGTGCCAGCAGCTCCTTAGCGGGAATAATCTACAATGAGCAGTTCTTC. Encoded protein: CASSSLAGIIYNEQFF. Supplemented by reference TRBV7-6 and TRBJ2-1, the full variable domain reads GAGVSQSPRYKVTKRGQDVALRCDPISGHVSLYWYRQALGQGPEFLTYFNYEAQQDKSGLPNDRFSAERPEGSISTLTIQRTEQRDSAMYRCASSSLAGIIYNEQFFGPGTRLTVL.

The chain joins TRBV7-2 to TRBJ1-3; D is uncertain. This CDR3 has 13 amino acids. The V gene lost 10 bases and the J gene lost 3 bases, with 13 bases spanning the gap. CDR1 is SGHTA and CDR2 is FQGNSA in the germline V gene. This CDR3 is CAIWPGVGNTIYF. In DNA, the CDR3 is TGTGCCATCTGGCCCGGGGTTGGAAACACCATATATTTT.

The chain uses TRBV18 and TRBJ2-5, with D unresolved. CDR1 KGHSH and CDR2 LQKENI come from the germline V gene. The ends were cut back, 4 bases at V and 3 bases at J, with 6 bases in the middle. The CDR3 is made up of 12 amino acids. The chain's CDR3 is CASSQGEETQYF. The CDR3 bases are TGTGCCAGCTCACAAGGTGAAGAGACCCAGTACTTC.

The gene calls are TRBV10-2 and TRBJ2-3; D may be TRBD2 (5 bases). Germline CDR1 reads WSHSY; CDR2 reads SAAADI. The CDR3 sequence is 16 residues long. Between the trimmed V and J ends, which lost 1 base and 0 bases, there was a span of 11 bases. CDR3 loop: CASSEFSGGSTDTQYF. CDR3 sequence (DNA): TGCGCCAGCAGTGAGTTTTCGGGCGGGAGCACAGATACGCAGTATTTT.

This chain links TRBV9 with TRBJ2-3, with a possible D match to TRBD1 (5 bases). The germline V and J ends were trimmed by 0 bases and 4 bases, with 18 bases remaining between them. The CDR3 covers 17 residues. Germline lookup yields CDR1 SGDLS and CDR2 YYNGEE. CDR3 residues: CASSVAGGHPEADTQYF. DNA for the CDR3: TGTGCCAGCAGCGTAGCTGGTGGACACCCAGAGGCAGATACGCAGTATTTT.

The chain couples TRBV10-3 to TRBJ1-2, with TRBD1 matching 9 bases. V lost 8 bases, J lost 6 bases, and 7 bases stayed unmatched. CDR3 length: 13 residues. CDR1 and CDR2 (germline): ENHRY, SYGVKD. The CDR3 DNA is TGTGCCATCGAGGACAGGGACAGGGATGGCTACACCTTC. Translation gives CAIEDRDRDGYTF.

V is TRBV19 and J is TRBJ1-2, with unresolved D. Per germline, CDR1 LNHDA and CDR2 SQIVND (reference sequence). The CDR3 is 15 amino acids. Trimming pared 3 bases from V and 3 bases from J, leaving 14 bases between. The CDR3 sequence: CASSIDNWEDYGYTF. As DNA, the CDR3 is TGTGCCAGTAGTATCGACAATTGGGAGGACTATGGCTACACCTTC.

This sequence joins TRBV6-2 or TRBV6-3 and TRBJ2-1; 8 positions match TRBD1. The CDR3 totals 15 residues. Trimming at V came to 2 bases and at J to 7 bases, leaving 7 bases not matched to a gene. Germline V CDR1 and CDR2: MNHEY, SVGEGT. The CDR3 DNA reads TGTGCCAGCAGTTACGCCCAGGGGGCGGGGAATGAGCAGTTCTTC. This encodes CASSYAQGAGNEQFF.

The CDR3 sequence: CASSVGSEGALLHF. The CDR3, as DNA: TGTGCCAGCAGCGTAGGGAGCGAAGGTGCACTCCTCCACTTT. This chain uses TRBV9 with TRBJ1-6; D gene unclear. Germline-derived CDR1 and CDR2 are SGDLS and YYNGEE. This CDR3 comprises 14 residues. Trimming took off 0 bases at V and 15 bases at J, with 16 bases between the two ends.

This clone was counted between two and nine times. V usage is TRBV19 and J usage is TRBJ2-1, with a weak D call TRBD2 (5 bases). CDR1 and CDR2 from the germline V gene are LNHDA and SQIVND (reference sequence). CDR3 length equals 14 residues. V was clipped by 7 bases and J by 8 bases, with 18 bases between them. Written as DNA, the CDR3 is TGTGCCAGTACCCCCGGCGACGTGGGAGATGAGCAGTTCTTC. It yields the protein CASTPGDVGDEQFF.

The sample holds a few counts of this clone. The chain recombines TRBV20-1 with TRBJ2-1; D remains unclear. The V gene's germline CDR1 is DFQATT and CDR2 SNEGSKA (reference sequence). This CDR3 region has 15 residues. The V end was cut by 3 bases, the J end by 9 bases, with 21 bases between. DNA for the CDR3: TGCAGTGCTAGTACGATAAGTGGTCGCCAAACTGAGCAGTTCTTC. Translating gives CSASTISGRQTEQFF.

A note on this clone: One base away lies a much larger clone, so this may be a sequencing read error. The V call is TRBV7-9, the J call TRBJ2-3; 8 positions match TRBD2. The CDR3 extends over 13 amino acids. CDR1 is SEHNR and CDR2 is FQNEAQ in the germline V gene (reference sequence). The junction had 0 bases not matched to a gene; V was cut back by 6 bases and J by 1 base. Here the CDR3 DNA reads TGTGCCAGCAGTAGCGGGGGCACAGATACGCAGTATTTT. This codes for CASSSGGTDTQYF.

Comment on this clone: The sample holds other DNA sequences that translate to the same CDR3. The rearrangement links TRBV29-1 to TRBJ1-1; D is ambiguous. The CDR3 consists of 10 residues. V lost 6 bases to trimming and J lost 4 bases, with 6 bases between them. From germline, CDR1 is SQVTM and CDR2 ANQGSEA. The CDR3 sequence: CSVRGTEAFF. The CDR3 DNA sequence: TGCAGCGTCCGTGGCACTGAAGCTTTCTTT.

The chain recombines TRBV3-1 (or the pseudogene TRBV3-2) with TRBJ2-2, with 9 nucleotides matching TRBD2. V gave up 4 bases and J gave up 5 bases; unmatched junction bases: 8. The CDR3 extends over 16 amino acids. The germline V gene encodes CDR1 LGHDT and CDR2 YNNKEL (reference sequence). The CDR3 bases are TGTGCCAGCAGCCTAATTAGCGGGAGTAGTACCGGGGAGCTGTTTTTT. Its protein product is CASSLISGSSTGELFF.

The chain is built from TRBV4-1 and TRBJ1-5; no clear D gene. V gave up 0 bases and J gave up 2 bases, with 11 bases separating them. CDR1 and CDR2 from the germline V gene are MGHRA and YSYEKL. This CDR3 spans 16 amino acids. The CDR3 loop reads CASSQELNRGNQPQHF. In DNA, the CDR3 is TGCGCCAGCAGCCAAGAATTGAACCGTGGCAATCAGCCCCAGCATTTT.

The V gene is TRBV9, the J gene TRBJ2-2; D unclear. CDR3 size: 13 residues. V was cut by 0 bases and J by 6 bases, with 6 bases left in between. CDR1 and CDR2 from the germline V gene are SGDLS and YYNGEE. The CDR3 loop is CASSVEVPGELFF. In nucleotides, the CDR3 is TGTGCCAGCAGCGTAGAGGTTCCCGGGGAGCTGTTTTTT.

The genes are TRBV11-3 and TRBJ2-1; D is unclear. The length of the CDR3 is 13 residues. V lost 3 bases, J lost 5 bases, and 8 bases lay in between. From germline, CDR1 is SGHNT and CDR2 YENEEA. The CDR3 is CASSLFGDNEQFF. As DNA, the CDR3 is TGTGCCAGCAGCTTGTTCGGTGACAATGAGCAGTTCTTC.

The chain is built from TRBV7-8 and TRBJ2-2, with 10 bases aligning to TRBD2. Germline CDR1 and CDR2: SGHVS and FQNEAQ. CDR3 length: 18 amino acids. Trimming removed 4 bases from V and 3 bases from J; junction bases left unmatched: 11. The DNA of the CDR3 is TGTGCCAGCAGCTCACAGACAAGACTAGCGGGTTACACCGGGGAGCTGTTTTTT. This translates into CASSSQTRLAGYTGELFF. The full variable domain, with the rest looked up from reference TRBV7-8 and TRBJ2-2, is GAGVSQSPRYKVAKRGQDVALRCDPISGHVSLFWYQQALGQGPEFLTYFQNEAQLDKSGLPSDRFFAERPEGSVSTLKIQRTQQEDSAVYLCASSSQTRLAGYTGELFFGEGSRLTVL.

V usage is TRBV30 and J usage is TRBJ2-2; D perhaps matches TRBD1 (5 bases). The germline V gene has CDR1 GTSNPN and CDR2 SVGIG (reference sequence). The CDR3 totals 12 residues. Trimming pared 5 bases from V and 4 bases from J, leaving 8 bases between. The CDR3 sequence is CAWHRGTGELFF. CDR3 coding DNA: TGTGCCTGGCATAGGGGCACCGGGGAGCTGTTTTTT.

This chain uses TRBV19 with TRBJ2-7, with 7 nucleotides matching TRBD2. V gave up 5 bases and J gave up 3 bases; unmatched junction bases: 22. Germline values: CDR1 LNHDA, CDR2 SQIVND (reference sequence). The CDR3 length is 19 residues. The CDR3 is CASSPKGDYPLSGLYEQYF. CDR3 DNA sequence: TGTGCCAGTAGTCCTAAAGGGGACTACCCCCTGAGCGGCCTCTACGAGCAGTACTTC.

In this sample, this clone turned up a few times. This chain links TRBV7-6 with TRBJ2-3, with 10 bases fitting TRBD2. The CDR3 sequence is 15 residues long. From germline, CDR1 is SGHVS and CDR2 FNYEAQ. J was trimmed by 1 base and V by 6 bases; bases with no gene match: 4. In DNA, the CDR3 is TGTGCCAGCAGGTCCGGGACTAGCGGCACAGATACGCAGTATTTT. Translated, it gives CASRSGTSGTDTQYF. The variable domain in full, completed from reference TRBV7-6 and TRBJ2-3, reads GAGVSQSPRYKVTKRGQDVALRCDPISGHVSLYWYRQALGQGPEFLTYFNYEAQQDKSGLPNDRFSAERPEGSISTLTIQRTEQRDSAMYRCASRSGTSGTDTQYFGPGTRLTVL.

The rearrangement joins TRBV6-5 to TRBJ1-5, with a weak D call TRBD1 (6 bases). Trimming took 0 bases from V and 5 from J, leaving 11 bases between them. This CDR3 region has 15 residues. From germline, CDR1 is MNHEY and CDR2 SVGAGI. As DNA, the CDR3 is TGTGCCAGCAGTTACTCGACATCAGGGGATCAGCCCCAGCATTTT. Translating gives CASSYSTSGDQPQHF.

This clone was counted once. The chain couples TRBV6-5 to TRBJ2-7; 8 nucleotides match TRBD2. CDR3 length equals 14 residues. V lost 4 bases and J lost 2; bases outside the gene matches: 4. The germline gives CDR1 MNHEY, CDR2 SVGAGI. CDR3: CASSSLAGPYEQYF. The CDR3 DNA sequence: TGTGCCAGCAGTTCGCTAGCGGGCCCCTACGAGCAGTACTTC.

This sequence joins TRBV28 and TRBJ2-5, with D perhaps being TRBD1 or TRBD2 (6 bases each). V lost 3 bases and J 0 bases, leaving 11 bases between the germline ends. The CDR3 covers 15 residues. Germline-derived CDR1 and CDR2 are MDHEN and SYDVKM. CDR3 amino acids: CASSLGGHNQETQYF. The CDR3 DNA follows: TGTGCCAGCAGTTTGGGGGGACATAACCAAGAGACCCAGTACTTC.

V is TRBV5-8 and J is TRBJ1-6; the D is unclear. Trimming cost V 0 bases and J 9 bases, with 7 bases left between them. The CDR3 sequence is 13 residues long. The germline V gene encodes CDR1 SGHTS and CDR2 YDEGEE. The CDR3 protein is CASSLVAASPLHF. CDR3 coding DNA: TGTGCCAGCAGCTTGGTGGCTGCTTCACCCCTCCACTTT.